This T cell receptor (beta chain) emerged from a study of Graves' ophthalmopathy and Graves' hyperthyroidism. The wider study: Prior to any treatment, peripheral blood was collected at the time of initial diagnosis. Whole-study results and caveats: Appearing in blood as well were most expanded thyroid clonotypes above 0.001 frequency.

Scientists amplified the TCR beta CDR3 regions from RNA transcripts. The first-round RT-PCR employed HTBI primers together with the Qiagen OneStep RT-PCR kit. A multiplex PCR was then performed as the second round. TCRdb reprocessed the multiplex PCR reads with MiXCR, giving one entry per CDR3 protein. The sample has 240,000 or so distinct CDR3 sequences, around 42% seen once. Clinical symptoms and serum thyroxine were used for diagnosis; TRAb, thyroid ultrasound and orbital computed tomography were also relied on. PBMCs were isolated by Ficoll-Paque density gradient centrifugation, using approximately 10 ml of fresh peripheral blood as the starting material. Worth noting for this clonotype: Its antigen remains unknown.

V lost 1 base, J lost 4 bases, and 16 bases lay in between. This CDR3 contains 17 residues. The origin of this receptor is an adult man with Graves' ophthalmopathy. The chain joins TRBV12-3 or TRBV12-4 to TRBJ2-2; weak D call: TRBD1 (6 bases). The sample comprised peripheral blood. CDR3 sequence: CASSLVNGQPSTGELFF. For the CDR3, the DNA is TGTGCCAGCAGTTTAGTTAATGGACAGCCGTCCACCGGGGAGCTGTTTTTT.